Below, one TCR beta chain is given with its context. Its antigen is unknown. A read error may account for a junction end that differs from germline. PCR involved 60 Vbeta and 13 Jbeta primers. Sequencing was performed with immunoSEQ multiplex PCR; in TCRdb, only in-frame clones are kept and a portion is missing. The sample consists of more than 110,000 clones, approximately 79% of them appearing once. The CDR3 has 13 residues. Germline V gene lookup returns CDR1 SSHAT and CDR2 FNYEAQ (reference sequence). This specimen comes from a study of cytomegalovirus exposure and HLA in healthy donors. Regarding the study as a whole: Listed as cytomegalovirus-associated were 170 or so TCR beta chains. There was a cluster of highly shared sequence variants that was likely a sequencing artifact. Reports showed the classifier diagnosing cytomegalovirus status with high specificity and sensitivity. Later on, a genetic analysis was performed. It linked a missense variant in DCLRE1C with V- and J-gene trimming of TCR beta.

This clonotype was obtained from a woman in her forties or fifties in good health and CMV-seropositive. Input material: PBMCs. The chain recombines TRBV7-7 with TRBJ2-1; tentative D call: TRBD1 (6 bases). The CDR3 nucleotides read TGTGCTAGCAGCTTGGGGGCCCGCGATGAGCAGTTCTTC. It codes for CASSLGARDEQFF.